Below, 9 T cell receptor beta chains from the same sample are listed, as sequenced in a study of CD8 T cells in ankylosing spondylitis. MiXCR was run by TCRdb on the 5' RACE reads, yielding one entry per CDR3 protein. The repertoire holds roughly 160,000 distinct CDR3 sequences, roughly 10% seen once, with 25% to 35% in the top ten. What was sequenced was blood, either unsorted or a sorted T cell fraction (not recorded which). These receptors originate from a male donor with ankylosing spondylitis or in good health (not recorded which).

This chain uses TRBV20-1 with TRBJ2-7; 8 nucleotides line up with TRBD2. V lost 3 bases to trimming and J lost 0 bases; unmatched junction nucleotides: 16. The CDR3 consists of 18 residues. Germline CDR1 DFQATT, CDR2 SNEGSKA (reference sequence). The CDR3 loop is CSASPSYRGGLSSYEQYF. CDR3 bases: TGCAGTGCTAGTCCTTCCTACCGGGGGGGCCTAAGCTCCTACGAGCAGTACTTC.

CDR3 region: CASSPRTSLQETQYF. DNA for the CDR3: TGTGCCAGCAGCCCTAGGACTTCCTTGCAAGAGACCCAGTACTTC. The chain combines TRBV12-3 or TRBV12-4 with TRBJ2-5; tentative D call: TRBD2 (5 bases). This CDR3 contains 15 residues. Between the trimmed V and J ends, which lost 6 bases and 2 bases, there was a span of 16 bases.

This clonotype was recorded a few times. The chain recombines TRBV9 with TRBJ2-7; TRBD1 agrees at 9 bases. CDR1 is SGDLS, CDR2 YYNGEE, per germline. The V gene end was trimmed by 4 bases and the J gene end by 4 bases; junction bases not matched to a gene: 12. The CDR3 is 16 residues long. CDR3 sequence reads: CASSIGGRQGGYEQYF. The CDR3 bases are TGTGCCAGCAGCATAGGGGGGCGACAGGGGGGGTACGAGCAGTACTTC.

This clonotype was recorded many times. The CDR3 protein is CASSLDGTGPNEQFF. The CDR3, as DNA: TGTGCCAGCAGCTTGGATGGGACAGGCCCCAATGAGCAGTTCTTC. V usage is TRBV5-6 and J usage is TRBJ2-1, with 8 bases aligning to TRBD1. Trimming at V came to 0 bases and at J to 6 bases, leaving 5 bases not matched to a gene. Germline lookup yields CDR1 SGHDT and CDR2 YYEEEE. The CDR3 length is 15 residues.

This clonotype showed up just a few times. The chain recombines TRBV5-5 with TRBJ1-1; D gene uncertain. Germline CDR1 SGHKS, CDR2 YYEKEE (reference sequence). V was clipped by 2 bases and J by 7 bases, with 9 bases between them. This CDR3 spans 12 amino acids. CDR3: CASSFKDGEAFF. The CDR3 bases are TGTGCCAGCAGCTTCAAAGACGGTGAAGCTTTCTTT.

This clonotype was recorded at least ten times. J is TRBJ2-5 and V is TRBV6-5; no clear D. The CDR3 covers 14 residues. The V and J ends lost 0 bases and 3 bases respectively, with 8 bases between them. Per the germline V gene, CDR1 is MNHEY and CDR2 is SVGAGI. CDR3 loop: CASSYSYSKETQYF. For the CDR3, the DNA is TGTGCCAGCAGTTACTCGTATTCAAAAGAGACCCAGTACTTC.

This clonotype showed up many times. This rearrangement joins TRBV20-1 to TRBJ1-1, with D possibly being TRBD1 (5 bases). The CDR3 consists of 14 residues. Between the trimmed V and J ends, which lost 1 base and 6 bases, there was a span of 15 bases. The germline V gene has CDR1 DFQATT and CDR2 SNEGSKA (reference sequence). For the CDR3, the DNA is TGCAGTGCTAGAGTAATGCAGGGCTTCTCTGAAGCTTTCTTT. Protein: CSARVMQGFSEAFF.

This chain joins TRBV6-2 or TRBV6-3 and TRBJ1-5; TRBD1 might be the D (5 bases). Germline-derived CDR1 and CDR2 are MNHEY and SVGEGT. Trimming left V 6 bases short and J 2 bases short, with 8 bases between. The CDR3 runs to 13 residues. CDR3 protein: CASRRGGNQPQHF. The CDR3 DNA follows: TGTGCCAGCAGGAGGGGAGGCAATCAGCCCCAGCATTTT.

This clonotype was seen at least ten times. The chain is built from TRBV29-1 and TRBJ1-2, with no clear D. Germline CDR1 and CDR2: SQVTM and ANQGSEA. The CDR3 totals 13 residues. Trimming shortened V by 4 bases and J by 8 bases, and 17 bases separated the two germline ends. CDR3 DNA: TGCAGCGTTGGACATGACCTCGAGGAAGGCTACACCTTC. Residues: CSVGHDLEEGYTF. The full variable domain, its missing parts supplied by reference TRBV29-1 and TRBJ1-2, is SAVISQKPSRDICQRGTSLTIQCQVDSQVTMMFWYRQQPGQSLTLIATANQGSEATYESGFVIDKFPISRPNLTFSTLTVSNMSPEDSSIYLCSVGHDLEEGYTFGSGTRLTVV.